One and the same sample provided the 32 T cell receptor beta chains below, sequenced in a study of T cells after yellow fever vaccination. TCRdb ran MiXCR on the 5' RACE reads and lists one entry per CDR3 protein. Altogether roughly 160,000 distinct CDR3 sequences are present, around 7.3% being singletons, with the ten largest covering under 3%. The specimen was CD4+ T cells sorted from PBMCs, collected 5 days after the first yellow fever vaccination. The receptor source for this set is a man aged 18 to 30 who received the YFV17D yellow fever vaccine.

This clonotype was seen at least ten times. The chain recombines TRBV12-3 or TRBV12-4 with TRBJ1-2, with D perhaps TRBD1 (6 bases). The CDR3 runs 14 residues. Trimming pared 5 bases from V and 8 bases from J, leaving 18 bases between. The CDR3 nucleotides are TGTGCCAGCAGTCCGGGGGGTTCCGGGGGCGGCTACACCTTC. Amino acid sequence: CASSPGGSGGGYTF.

A few counts support this clonotype. The rearrangement links TRBV20-1 to TRBJ1-6; D unresolved. The germline V and J ends were trimmed by 6 bases and 7 bases, with 10 bases remaining between them. The CDR3 is made up of 12 amino acids. The germline CDR1 and CDR2 sequences are DFQATT and SNEGSKA (reference sequence). The CDR3 here is CSALRVNSPLHF. CDR3 DNA: TGCAGTGCACTACGGGTGAATTCACCCCTCCACTTT.

This clonotype was observed many times. V usage is TRBV5-1 and J usage is TRBJ1-1; 9 bases align to TRBD1. Germline V gene data show CDR1 as SGHRS and CDR2 as YFSETQ. The CDR3 contains 13 residues. V trimming: 5 bases; J trimming: 11 bases; junction bases outside the gene matches: 10. CDR3 nucleotides: TGCGCCAGCAGACCGGGACAGGGATGGGGGGCTTTCTTT. Its protein is CASRPGQGWGAFF. The full variable domain, completed using reference TRBV5-1 and TRBJ1-1, is KAGVTQTPRYLIKTRGQQVTLSCSPISGHRSVSWYQQTPGQGLQFLFEYFSETQRNKGNFPGRFSGRQFSNSRSEMNVSTLELGDSALYLCASRPGQGWGAFFGQGTRLTVV.

This clonotype was detected only a few times. The chain is built from TRBV6-5 and TRBJ1-6, with D possibly matching TRBD1 (5 bases). Germline CDR1 reads MNHEY; CDR2 reads SVGAGI. The V gene lost 2 bases and the J gene lost 10 bases, with 9 bases spanning the gap. The CDR3 has 13 amino acids. This chain's CDR3 is CASSYVRASPLHF. Here the CDR3 DNA reads TGTGCCAGCAGTTACGTCAGGGCCTCACCCCTCCACTTT.

The table lists this clonotype with a few counts. The V and J genes are TRBV20-1 and TRBJ2-5, with D possibly TRBD1 on 6 matching bases. Trimming removed 4 bases at V and 4 bases at J, with 10 bases between. The CDR3 has 12 residues. Germline V CDR1 and CDR2: DFQATT, SNEGSKA (reference sequence). CDR3 in DNA: TGCAGTGCTAACAGGGCGGGAGAGACCCAGTACTTC. Encoded protein: CSANRAGETQYF.

This clonotype rates as medium-sized. This chain connects TRBV21-1 to TRBJ2-7; no DNA check was done on the table's D call, TRBD1. TRBV21-1 is marked as a pseudogene. CDR3 size: 13 residues. CDR3 DNA sequence: TGTGCCAGCAGCAACGGGCGTTCCTACGAGCAGTACTTC. This encodes CASSNGRSYEQYF.

This clonotype was counted between two and nine times. The chain links TRBV27 to TRBJ2-2; unclear D gene. V lost 0 bases and J 7 bases, leaving 6 bases between the germline ends. CDR1 is MNHEY and CDR2 is SMNVEV in the germline V gene (reference sequence). CDR3 length equals 13 residues. The CDR3 DNA sequence: TGTGCCAGCAGTTTATCAAACGGCGGGGAGCTGTTTTTT. Translation: CASSLSNGGELFF.

The rearrangement uses TRBV5-1 and TRBJ2-5; D gene unclear. CDR1 and CDR2 (germline): SGHRS, YFSETQ. With 0 bases removed from V and 6 bases from J, the gap between germline ends came to 9 bases. The CDR3 runs 13 residues. In nucleotides, the CDR3 is TGCGCCAGCAGCTTGGAGGAGTGGCAGACCCAGTACTTC. Translation gives CASSLEEWQTQYF.

Regarding this clonotype: Germline is not matched at one junction end, which may reflect a read error. The CDR3 loop reads CASSPAGLTQHF. For the CDR3, the DNA is TGTGCCAGCAGCCCGGCAGGGCTAACCCAGCACTTC. V is TRBV5-8 and J is TRBJ2-5; D may be TRBD1 (5 bases). CDR1 and CDR2 from the germline V gene are SGHTS and YDEGEE. The CDR3 extends over 12 amino acids.

This clonotype turned up a few times. This chain connects TRBV4-1 to TRBJ2-5; a weak D match, TRBD2 (7 bases). Trimming left V 4 bases short and J 4 bases short, with 16 bases between. The germline V gene has CDR1 MGHRA and CDR2 YSYEKL. The CDR3 loop spans 15 amino acids. The CDR3 region has the DNA TGCGCCAGCAGCCGAGCCGAGGGGGGGGGAGAGACCCAGTACTTC. Protein product: CASSRAEGGGETQYF.

This clonotype was seen at least ten times. This chain uses TRBV20-1 with TRBJ2-1; TRBD2 aligns across 15 bases. V trimming: 6 bases; J trimming: 7 bases; junction bases outside the gene matches: 4. There are 14 residues in the CDR3. CDR1 is DFQATT and CDR2 is SNEGSKA in the germline V gene (reference sequence). The CDR3 nucleotides are TGCAGTGCCAAGGGACTAGCGGGGGGTAATGAGCAGTTCTTC. Translated: CSAKGLAGGNEQFF.

This clonotype was seen ten or more times. The CDR3: CASSQAAGNTEAFF. CDR3 bases: TGTGCCAGCAGCCAAGCTGCTGGGAACACTGAAGCTTTCTTT. This sequence joins TRBV3-1 and TRBJ1-1; the D is unclear. The CDR3 runs to 14 residues. Trimming took 1 base from V and 1 from J, leaving 7 bases between them. Germline CDR1 and CDR2: LGHDT and YNNKEL (reference sequence).

The V and J genes are TRBV7-2 and TRBJ2-4; possibly TRBD2 for D (5 bases). V lost 0 bases to trimming and J lost 4 bases, with 10 bases between them. The CDR3 consists of 15 residues. Germline V gene lookup returns CDR1 SGHTA and CDR2 FQGNSA. The CDR3 DNA reads as TGTGCCAGCAGCTTAGCGAGAGGAGGTAAAAACATTCAGTACTTC. It is translated as CASSLARGGKNIQYF.

This clonotype was detected ten times or more. The V gene is TRBV5-1, the J gene TRBJ2-1; D is ambiguous. Germline V lookup: CDR1 SGHRS, CDR2 YFSETQ. This CDR3 comprises 13 residues. V dropped 0 bases and J dropped 7 bases, with 8 bases sitting between them. The CDR3 region is CASSLGVRNEQFF. The CDR3 nucleotides are TGCGCCAGCAGCTTGGGGGTGCGGAATGAGCAGTTCTTC.

This clonotype occurred many times. This chain uses TRBV5-1 with TRBJ2-7, with a tentative D call TRBD1 (6 bases). Trimming took off 0 bases at V and 2 bases at J, with 9 bases between the two ends. The CDR3 runs to 14 residues. Germline V lookup: CDR1 SGHRS, CDR2 YFSETQ. The CDR3 nucleotides are TGCGCCAGCAGCTTGGCGGGACACCCCTACGAGCAGTACTTC. Its translation: CASSLAGHPYEQYF.

This clonotype showed up many times. The rearrangement links TRBV30 to TRBJ2-5; possible D gene TRBD1, 6 bases. Trimming pared 0 bases from V and 4 bases from J, leaving 9 bases between. Germline V gene lookup returns CDR1 GTSNPN and CDR2 SVGIG (reference sequence). The CDR3 loop spans 13 amino acids. The CDR3 nucleotides are TGTGCCTGGAGTGTAAAAGGGGGAGAGACCCAGTACTTC. As protein: CAWSVKGGETQYF.

This clonotype was counted many times. The rearrangement uses TRBV12-3 or TRBV12-4 and TRBJ2-5; D could derive from TRBD1 or TRBD2 (5 bases each). This CDR3 comprises 14 residues. Trimming stripped 3 bases from V and 6 bases from J, with 14 bases between. The CDR3 DNA reads as TGTGCCAGCAGTTTTCGGGGCAGAGAGAAGACCCAGTACTTC. This encodes CASSFRGREKTQYF.

The sample holds many counts of this clonotype. The chain has TRBV20-1 and TRBJ1-1; D remains ambiguous. The germline V and J ends were trimmed by 0 bases and 12 bases, with 17 bases remaining between them. Germline CDR1 and CDR2: DFQATT and SNEGSKA (reference sequence). The CDR3 is 13 residues long. CDR3 sequence reads: CSARDEGGLSTFF. In nucleotides, the CDR3 is TGCAGTGCTAGAGATGAAGGAGGGTTGTCGACTTTCTTT.

This clonotype was found a few times. This chain connects TRBV12-3 or TRBV12-4 to TRBJ1-2; D remains ambiguous. The ends were cut back, 2 bases at V and 7 bases at J, with 8 bases in the middle. The CDR3 spans 12 residues. CDR3 region: CASSLSWSGYTF. As DNA, the CDR3 is TGTGCCAGCAGTTTAAGTTGGAGTGGCTACACCTTC.

The table lists this clonotype with a few counts. The rearrangement joins TRBV5-4 to TRBJ2-6; TRBD1 is a possible D gene (5 bases). Germline assignment: CDR1 SGHNT and CDR2 YYREEE (reference sequence). The CDR3 totals 16 residues. Trimming left V 7 bases short and J 4 bases short, with 18 bases between. The CDR3: CASPRETGSGANVLTF. In DNA, the CDR3 is TGTGCCAGCCCTCGAGAAACAGGTTCCGGGGCCAACGTCCTGACTTTC. Based on the CDR3 plus reference TRBV5-4 and TRBJ2-6, the full variable domain is ETGVTQSPTHLIKTRGQQVTLRCSSQSGHNTVSWYQQALGQGPQFIFQYYREEENGRGNFPPRFSGLQFPNYSSELNVNALELDDSALYLCASPRETGSGANVLTFGAGSRLTVL.

The chain links TRBV7-3 to TRBJ2-1, with 15 bases identical to TRBD2. CDR1 is SGHTA, CDR2 FQGTGA, per germline. CDR3 length: 20 amino acids. J was trimmed by 6 bases and V by 5 bases; bases with no gene match: 17. The CDR3 sequence: CASSPSPPGTSGGYANEQFF. CDR3 DNA sequence: TGTGCCAGCAGCCCATCCCCTCCCGGGACTAGCGGGGGGTATGCCAATGAGCAGTTCTTC.

Notes on this clonotype: A much larger clone differs from this one at a single base, so this may be a read error. The chain is built from TRBV5-1 and TRBJ2-3; D remains ambiguous. This CDR3 comprises 14 residues. The V gene's germline CDR1 is SGHRS and CDR2 YFSETQ. Between the trimmed V and J ends, which lost 4 bases and 3 bases, there was a span of 12 bases. The CDR3 nucleotides read TGCGCCAGCAGCCCCGCGACGGAAACAGATACGCAGTATTTT. This encodes CASSPATETDTQYF.

This chain joins TRBV10-3 and TRBJ1-1; D possibly corresponds to TRBD1 (5 bases). V dropped 9 bases and J dropped 4 bases, with 21 bases sitting between them. This CDR3 contains 15 residues. Germline V gene lookup returns CDR1 ENHRY and CDR2 SYGVKD. As DNA, the CDR3 is TGTGCCATGACCCGGGACTTAAATTGGGGCACTGAAGCTTTCTTT. Translated, it gives CAMTRDLNWGTEAFF.

V is TRBV9 and J is TRBJ2-3, with D perhaps assigned TRBD1 or TRBD2 (6 bases each). From germline, CDR1 is SGDLS and CDR2 YYNGEE. The CDR3 has 15 amino acids. Trimming pared 0 bases from V and 3 bases from J, leaving 11 bases between. Written as DNA, the CDR3 is TGTGCCAGCAGCGTAGAGAGGGGGGTAACAGATACGCAGTATTTT. Its translation: CASSVERGVTDTQYF.

This clonotype was picked up many times. The CDR3 spells CASSPPVGGRPYNEQFF. The CDR3 DNA is TGTGCCAGCTCACCACCGGTAGGTGGCAGGCCCTACAATGAGCAGTTCTTC. The chain joins TRBV18 to TRBJ2-1; D remains unclear. The CDR3 length is 17 residues. CDR1 and CDR2 (germline): KGHSH, LQKENI. The germline V and J ends were trimmed by 0 bases and 2 bases, with 14 bases remaining between them.

This clonotype was observed a single time. A much larger clone lies a single base off, so this may be a read error. The chain is built from TRBV4-3 and TRBJ1-2; D is possibly TRBD1 (6 bases). V was pared by 4 bases and J by 5 bases, with 17 bases between. The CDR3 spans 15 residues. The germline V gene has CDR1 LGHNA and CDR2 YSLEER. The CDR3 region has the DNA TGCGCCAGCAGCCCCGGGACACGATTTAAGTATGGCTACACCTTC. Translated: CASSPGTRFKYGYTF.

Of note for this clonotype: This may stem from a read error, because a much larger clone lies one nucleotide away. The chain couples TRBV3-1 to TRBJ2-1; D is uncertain. The CDR3 has 15 residues. In germline, CDR1 is LGHDT, CDR2 YNNKEL (reference sequence). Here the CDR3 reads CASGQSASSYNEQFF. The DNA for the CDR3 is TGTGCCAGCGGCCAAAGCGCTAGCTCCTACAATGAGCAGTTCTTC.

The DNA of the CDR3 is TGCGCCAGCAGCTTTGGAGTGACCGGAGGAAACACCATATATTTT. It encodes CASSFGVTGGNTIYF. The chain has TRBV5-1 and TRBJ1-3; D unclear. Germline values: CDR1 SGHRS, CDR2 YFSETQ. This CDR3 comprises 15 residues. Trimming cost V 2 bases and J 4 bases, with 13 bases left between them. The whole variable domain, remainder taken from reference TRBV5-1 and TRBJ1-3, is KAGVTQTPRYLIKTRGQQVTLSCSPISGHRSVSWYQQTPGQGLQFLFEYFSETQRNKGNFPGRFSGRQFSNSRSEMNVSTLELGDSALYLCASSFGVTGGNTIYFGEGSWLTVV.

This clonotype was seen many times. The chain uses TRBV6-1 and TRBJ1-5; perhaps TRBD1 as D (5 bases). The CDR3 consists of 15 residues. Trimming removed 3 bases at V and 3 bases at J, with 12 bases between. Germline lookup yields CDR1 MNHNS and CDR2 SASEGT. The CDR3 protein is CASSDYGALNQPQHF. The CDR3 DNA sequence: TGTGCCAGCAGTGACTATGGGGCCCTCAATCAGCCCCAGCATTTT.

This clonotype occurred many times. The V gene is TRBV20-1, the J gene TRBJ2-1; 7 nucleotides line up with TRBD1. This CDR3 has 13 amino acids. J was trimmed by 3 bases and V by 4 bases; bases with no gene match: 3. The germline gives CDR1 DFQATT, CDR2 SNEGSKA (reference sequence). The chain's CDR3 is CSATRTGYNEQFF. CDR3 nucleotides: TGCAGTGCTACTCGGACAGGCTACAATGAGCAGTTCTTC.

This clonotype was seen many times. The chain has TRBV12-3 or TRBV12-4 and TRBJ1-1; perhaps TRBD1 as D (5 bases). This CDR3 spans 14 amino acids. The germline V and J ends were trimmed by 6 bases and 2 bases, with 13 bases remaining between them. The CDR3 reads CASSARDGNTEAFF. CDR3 sequence (DNA): TGTGCCAGCAGCGCTCGGGACGGAAACACTGAAGCTTTCTTT.

This clonotype has ten or more counts. V and J are TRBV11-3 and TRBJ2-1, with 9 positions matching TRBD2. This CDR3 contains 16 residues. The germline V gene has CDR1 SGHNT and CDR2 YENEEA. Unmatched junction bases numbered 7, after V lost 1 base and J lost 6 bases. The CDR3 sequence is CASSLVGGGAGNEQFF. DNA for the CDR3: TGTGCCAGCAGCTTAGTCGGCGGGGGGGCCGGCAATGAGCAGTTCTTC.